This T cell receptor beta chain comes out of a study of beta chain features in type 1 diabetes. General study results and limits: Naive, central memory and Treg TCRB repertoires appeared more alike in patients than in healthy donors. When Type 1 diabetes patients were examined, their TCRB CDR3s proved moderately but significantly shorter in all four CD4+ subsets. In patients and controls equally, PCR might favor templates that are shorter.

Of the isolated RNA, all was reverse transcribed, and so the sequenced material was expressed TCRB transcripts. Only in-frame clones appear in the TCRdb table, and some are missing; sequencing was by immunoSEQ multiplex PCR. The sample gives fewer than 900,000 clones, under 20% of which show up once; 0.023% is in the top ten. In regard to this clone: The antigen remains undetermined.

The CDR3 sequence is 15 residues long. Germline CDR1 reads MNHEY; CDR2 reads SVGAGI. J lost 6 bases, V lost 5 bases, and 7 bases had no gene match. By way of CD45RO/CCR7/CD25/CD127/CD95/CD27, the CD4+ regulatory, stem cell-like memory, central memory and naive cells were sorted. This clonotype was obtained from a woman between 18 and 29 years old in good health. The V call is TRBV6-5, the J call TRBJ1-4; 9 bases line up with TRBD1. The material sequenced was naive CD4+ T cells from blood. This CDR3 is CASSPWDRADEKLFF. The CDR3 DNA reads TGTGCCAGCAGTCCCTGGGACAGGGCGGATGAAAAACTGTTTTTT.